The 27 T cell receptor beta chains reported below all come from one sample, sequenced in a study of cytomegalovirus exposure and HLA in healthy donors. Measured with immunoSEQ multiplex PCR; TCRdb has only the in-frame clones, and not every one. The table records approximately 65,000 clones, about 95% of them present only once. Sequencing was done on a sample of PBMCs. These TCRs come from a woman aged 18-29 years in good health and CMV-seronegative.

The table lists this clone with a count of one. V and J are TRBV4-1 and TRBJ1-1; TRBD1 matches at 9 bases. This CDR3 contains 15 residues. Germline V gives CDR1 MGHRA, CDR2 YSYEKL. Unmatched junction bases numbered 3, after V lost 1 base and J lost 3 bases. The CDR3 sequence: CASSQAGQGYTEAFF. Written as DNA, the CDR3 is TGCGCCAGCAGCCAAGCGGGACAGGGATACACTGAAGCTTTCTTT.

This chain joins TRBV29-1 and TRBJ2-3, with TRBD1 matching 9 bases. The CDR3 contains 11 residues. Germline V gene lookup returns CDR1 SQVTM and CDR2 ANQGSEA. V was pared by 7 bases and J by 6 bases, with 2 bases of the junction left unmatched. CDR3 residues: CSGDRDDTQYF. The CDR3 DNA is TGCAGCGGGGACAGGGACGATACGCAGTATTTT.

The chain has TRBV6-5 and TRBJ1-6; 7 bases agree with TRBD1. Germline CDR1 MNHEY, CDR2 SVGAGI. CDR3 length: 15 residues. After removal of 2 bases from V and 9 bases from J, the junction contained 7 bases not matched to a gene. CDR3 sequence: CASSYLDRESSPLHF. DNA for the CDR3: TGTGCCAGCAGTTACCTCGACAGGGAGAGTTCACCCCTCCACTTT.

The chain uses TRBV28 and TRBJ1-1, with TRBD1 identical over 9 bases. From germline, CDR1 is MDHEN and CDR2 SYDVKM. The ends lost 6 bases at V and 7 bases at J; junction bases unmatched: 12. The CDR3 contains 15 residues. CDR3 loop: CASSRLRDRDGEAFF. The CDR3 nucleotides are TGTGCCAGCAGCCGCCTCCGGGACAGGGACGGTGAAGCTTTCTTT. Combining the CDR3 with reference TRBV28 and TRBJ1-1 gives the whole variable domain DVKVTQSSRYLVKRTGEKVFLECVQDMDHENMFWYRQDPGLGLRLIYFSYDVKMKEKGDIPEGYSVSREKKERFSLILESASTNQTSMYLCASSRLRDRDGEAFFGQGTRLTVV.

The chain combines TRBV6-4 with TRBJ2-1, with TRBD2 matching 10 bases. The length of the CDR3 is 15 residues. V lost 0 bases, J lost 8 bases, and 4 bases stayed unmatched. CDR1 is MRHNA, CDR2 SNTAGT, per germline. CDR3 nucleotides: TGTGCCAGCAGTGACTCGTCTAGCGGGAGCCATGAGCAGTTCTTC. This gives the protein CASSDSSSGSHEQFF.

The chain recombines TRBV4-3 with TRBJ1-6; D not certain. This CDR3 has 15 residues. The germline gives CDR1 LGHNA, CDR2 YSLEER. Trimming cost V 0 bases and J 14 bases, with 17 bases left between them. The CDR3 DNA is TGCGCCAGCAGCCAAGAACTCAGCGACGGACTGGCCCTCCACTTT. It is translated as CASSQELSDGLALHF.

The chain is built from TRBV5-4 and TRBJ2-5, with D possibly being TRBD1 (5 bases). The CDR3 length is 14 residues. The germline V gene has CDR1 SGHNT and CDR2 YYREEE (reference sequence). With 4 bases removed from V and 7 bases from J, the gap between germline ends came to 17 bases. The CDR3 nucleotides are TGTGCCAGCAGCCCTGACGGTGACAGCTTGACCCAGTACTTC. As protein: CASSPDGDSLTQYF.

This chain connects TRBV29-1 to TRBJ2-5, with 8 bases matching TRBD2. The CDR3 consists of 11 residues. Unmatched junction bases numbered 4, after V lost 4 bases and J lost 9 bases. Germline V gives CDR1 SQVTM, CDR2 ANQGSEA. The CDR3: CSVASGLAQYF. In DNA form, the CDR3 reads TGCAGCGTTGCTAGCGGGCTGGCCCAGTACTTC.

This chain joins TRBV7-2 and TRBJ2-3; a weak D match, TRBD2 (5 bases). CDR1 and CDR2 (germline): SGHTA, FQGNSA. The ends were cut back, 1 base at V and 6 bases at J, with 11 bases in the middle. The CDR3 is made up of 14 amino acids. The CDR3 is CASSLVGGMDTQYF. CDR3 nucleotides: TGTGCCAGCAGCTTAGTTGGAGGTATGGATACGCAGTATTTT.

V gene TRBV10-3 combines with J gene TRBJ2-7, with D possibly matching TRBD1 (6 bases). The V and J ends lost 6 bases and 0 bases respectively, with 9 bases between them. Germline CDR1 reads ENHRY; CDR2 reads SYGVKD. CDR3 length: 13 residues. Here the CDR3 reads CAISADSSYEQYF. The CDR3 DNA follows: TGTGCCATCAGCGCGGACAGCTCCTACGAGCAGTACTTC.

This clone was counted once. The V gene is TRBV27, the J gene TRBJ2-1, with TRBD2 matching 10 bases. The CDR3 contains 16 residues. Unmatched junction bases numbered 15, after V lost 7 bases and J lost 9 bases. Germline-derived CDR1 and CDR2 are MNHEY and SMNVEV (reference sequence). The CDR3 coding sequence is TGTGCCAGCAATAGGAGACTAGCGGGCCTTAGGGGTGAGCAGTTCTTC. It codes for CASNRRLAGLRGEQFF.

The count of this clone is one. This chain uses TRBV6-1 with TRBJ1-5; D gene unclear. The V end lost 8 bases, the J end lost 4 bases, and 15 bases lay between the germline ends. CDR3 size: 14 residues. Germline V gene data show CDR1 as MNHNS and CDR2 as SASEGT. The CDR3 bases are TGTGCCAGCTCGTCGTGGCAGACTAATCAGCCCCAGCATTTT. This gives the protein CASSSWQTNQPQHF.

The rearrangement joins TRBV27 to TRBJ1-4; 9 bases are a match to TRBD1. V dropped 5 bases and J dropped 7; count of bases not matched to a gene: 5. Per the germline V gene, CDR1 is MNHEY and CDR2 is SMNVEV (reference sequence). The CDR3 has 14 residues. The CDR3 reads CASSATGGGEKLFF. Written as DNA, the CDR3 is TGTGCCAGCAGTGCAACAGGGGGCGGTGAAAAACTGTTTTTT.

This chain connects TRBV7-7 to TRBJ2-1, with 11 bases identical to TRBD2. The CDR3 sequence is 16 residues long. From germline, CDR1 is SSHAT and CDR2 FNYEAQ (reference sequence). V shed 4 bases, J shed 2 bases, and the junction held 4 bases outside the gene matches. The CDR3 DNA follows: TGTGCCAGCAGCTCCTCTAGCGGGGGGCCCTACAATGAGCAGTTCTTC. Protein: CASSSSSGGPYNEQFF. Filled out from reference TRBV7-7 and TRBJ2-1, the complete variable domain reads GAGVSQSPRYKVTKRGQDVTLRCDPISSHATLYWYQQALGQGPEFLTYFNYEAQPDKSGLPSDRFSAERPEGSISTLTIQRTEQRDSAMYRCASSSSSGGPYNEQFFGPGTRLTVL.

As to this clone: Other DNA sequences within the sample encode an identical CDR3. The J gene is TRBJ2-5, the V gene TRBV4-1; 8 nucleotides match TRBD1. The CDR3 extends over 12 amino acids. Unmatched junction bases numbered 0, after V lost 4 bases and J lost 5 bases. CDR1 MGHRA and CDR2 YSYEKL come from the germline V gene. The CDR3 DNA is TGCGCCAGCAGCCGACAGGGGGAGACCCAGTACTTC. Its protein is CASSRQGETQYF.

The gene calls are TRBV11-2 and TRBJ1-2; D gene ambiguous. V lost 4 bases to trimming and J lost 7 bases, with 10 bases between them. The CDR3 contains 12 residues. Germline V gives CDR1 SGHAT, CDR2 FQNNGV. The CDR3 protein is CASSSTDTGYTF. The CDR3 DNA reads as TGTGCCAGCAGCTCGACCGACACTGGCTACACCTTC.

The chain employs TRBV15 and TRBJ2-7; TRBD2 aligns across 8 bases. The J segment lost 3 bases and the V segment lost 1 base, leaving 5 bases of the junction unmatched. Germline CDR1 LNHNV, CDR2 YYDKDF (reference sequence). The CDR3 sequence is 15 residues long. In nucleotides, the CDR3 is TGTGCCACCAGCAGAGGGGGACTAGATAGCTACGAGCAGTACTTC. Translating it yields CATSRGGLDSYEQYF.

The rearrangement joins TRBV9 to TRBJ2-1, with 9 positions matching TRBD1. The CDR3 runs 15 residues. The ends lost 3 bases at V and 3 bases at J; junction bases unmatched: 4. Per the germline V gene, CDR1 is SGDLS and CDR2 is YYNGEE. CDR3 DNA sequence: TGTGCCAGCAGCGCCCGGGACAGGGTCTACAATGAGCAGTTCTTC. Protein: CASSARDRVYNEQFF. The variable domain in full, completed from reference TRBV9 and TRBJ2-1, reads DSGVTQTPKHLITATGQRVTLRCSPRSGDLSVYWYQQSLDQGLQFLIQYYNGEERAKGNILERFSAQQFPDLHSELNLSSLELGDSALYFCASSARDRVYNEQFFGPGTRLTVL.

The chain carries TRBV10-3 and TRBJ1-2; weak D call: TRBD1 (6 bases). Germline values: CDR1 ENHRY, CDR2 SYGVKD. The CDR3 loop spans 11 amino acids. Trimming removed 5 bases from V and 6 bases from J, with 7 bases in between. The CDR3 protein is CAISYRDGYTF. The DNA of the CDR3 is TGTGCCATCAGTTACAGGGATGGCTACACCTTC.

This chain joins TRBV30 and TRBJ1-2, with D perhaps matching TRBD1 (5 bases). The CDR3 has 15 residues. The germline V gene encodes CDR1 GTSNPN and CDR2 SVGIG (reference sequence). V was shortened by 7 bases and J by 4 bases, with 22 bases between the two germline ends. In nucleotides, the CDR3 is TGTGCCTTGCCTGGGACCGCGCCCGGGGGCTATGGCTACACCTTC. Translation: CALPGTAPGGYGYTF.

This chain joins TRBV4-1 and TRBJ2-1, with a weak D call TRBD1 (5 bases). Germline V gene lookup returns CDR1 MGHRA and CDR2 YSYEKL. The ends were cut back, 1 base at V and 11 bases at J, with 12 bases in the middle. The CDR3 spans 13 residues. For the CDR3, the DNA is TGCGCCAGCAGCCAAGGGGGCTGGCTACAGCAGTTCTTC. Protein: CASSQGGWLQQFF.

The chain couples TRBV2 to TRBJ1-1; 8 positions match TRBD1. The CDR3 totals 14 residues. Trimming took 8 bases from V and 5 from J; bases not matched to a gene: 10. Germline CDR1 SNHLY, CDR2 FYNNEI. The CDR3 nucleotides read TGTGCCAGCTACTACCCCACAGGGGGGACTGAAGCTTTCTTT. It encodes CASYYPTGGTEAFF.

The chain recombines TRBV7-7 with TRBJ1-3, with 9 bases identical to TRBD1. Trimming removed 1 base from V and 0 bases from J; junction bases left unmatched: 4. Germline assignment: CDR1 SSHAT and CDR2 FNYEAQ (reference sequence). This CDR3 contains 17 residues. CDR3 sequence: CASSLEGTGPSGNTIYF. CDR3 nucleotide sequence: TGTGCCAGCAGCTTAGAGGGGACAGGGCCCTCTGGAAACACCATATATTTT.

The chain links TRBV7-3 to TRBJ1-1, with D perhaps TRBD1 (5 bases). The length of the CDR3 is 14 residues. In germline, CDR1 is SGHTA, CDR2 FQGTGA. V lost 5 bases and J lost 4, with 14 bases in between. In DNA, the CDR3 is TGTGCCAGCAGCCCGTCGGGGGAAGGCACTGAAGCTTTCTTT. The encoded protein is CASSPSGEGTEAFF.

The rearrangement joins TRBV7-2 to TRBJ1-5; perhaps TRBD1 as D (6 bases). The germline V gene has CDR1 SGHTA and CDR2 FQGNSA. The CDR3 has 15 residues. Deletions cut 1 base from V and 3 bases from J, with 10 bases between. The CDR3 loop reads CASSLVRTVNQPQHF. CDR3 DNA sequence: TGTGCCAGCAGCTTAGTTAGGACAGTCAATCAGCCCCAGCATTTT.

The chain recombines TRBV27 with TRBJ2-7; D remains ambiguous. Between the trimmed V and J ends, which lost 4 bases and 0 bases, there was a span of 13 bases. Germline CDR1 reads MNHEY; CDR2 reads SMNVEV (reference sequence). The CDR3 has 15 residues. CDR3: CASSSQLKSSYEQYF. The CDR3 DNA is TGTGCCAGCAGTTCGCAGTTAAAAAGCTCCTACGAGCAGTACTTC.

This chain links TRBV19 with TRBJ1-2; 7 bases are a match to TRBD1. From germline, CDR1 is LNHDA and CDR2 SQIVND (reference sequence). This CDR3 spans 15 amino acids. J gave up 4 bases and V 6 bases, and 11 bases lay outside the gene matches. The CDR3 is CASSANRGFGYGYTF. In DNA form, the CDR3 reads TGTGCCAGTAGCGCTAACAGGGGTTTTGGCTATGGCTACACCTTC.